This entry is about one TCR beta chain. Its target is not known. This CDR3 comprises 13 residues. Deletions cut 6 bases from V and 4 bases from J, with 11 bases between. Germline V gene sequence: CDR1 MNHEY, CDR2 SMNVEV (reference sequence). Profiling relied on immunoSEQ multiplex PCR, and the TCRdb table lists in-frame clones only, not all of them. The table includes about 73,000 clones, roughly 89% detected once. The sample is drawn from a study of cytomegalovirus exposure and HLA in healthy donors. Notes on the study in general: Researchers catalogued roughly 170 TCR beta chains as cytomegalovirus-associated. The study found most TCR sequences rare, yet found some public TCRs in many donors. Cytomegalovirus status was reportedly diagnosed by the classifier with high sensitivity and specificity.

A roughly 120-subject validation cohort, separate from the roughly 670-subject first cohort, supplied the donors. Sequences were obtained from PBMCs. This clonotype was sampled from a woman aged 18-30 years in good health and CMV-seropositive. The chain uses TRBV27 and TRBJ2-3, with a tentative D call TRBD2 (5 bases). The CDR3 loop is CASSPIGADTQYF. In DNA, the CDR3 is TGTGCCAGCAGCCCCATCGGGGCAGATACGCAGTATTTT.